Listed below are T cell receptor beta chains from one sample, sequenced in a study of CD8+ T cells in alopecia areata. The table came from immunoSEQ multiplex PCR; TCRdb's copy has only in-frame clones and leaves some out. Here the sample spans approximately 210,000 clones, less than 70% being singletons. This sample comprised CD4+ T cells sorted from blood, obtained around week 50, from a patient treated with tofacitinib. The receptor source for this set is a human donor with alopecia areata. The CDR3 runs from the conserved cysteine through the conserved F or W. The order of the fields is V gene, clone size, J gene, D gene, CDR3 DNA, CDR3 protein. D genes are given only for firm matches. Clone size, where shown, is once, few, many, or a class for clones that have expanded.

V gene: TRBV5-6
clone size: NA
J gene: TRBJ2-7
D gene: NA
CDR3 DNA: TGTGCCAGCAGCTTAGCCGGGACTTCATACTACGAGCAGTACTTC
CDR3 protein: CASSLAGTSYYEQYF

V gene: TRBV30
clone size: few
J gene: TRBJ1-1
D gene: NA
CDR3 DNA: TGTGCCTGGAGTGGGACAGTGAACACTGAAGCTTTCTTT
CDR3 protein: CAWSGTVNTEAFF

V gene: TRBV30
clone size: NA
J gene: TRBJ1-1
D gene: NA
CDR3 DNA: TGTGCCTGGAGTTCCAGGGCGGACACTGAAGCTTTCTTT
CDR3 protein: CAWSSRADTEAFF

V gene: TRBV25-1
clone size: NA
J gene: TRBJ2-1
D gene: TRBD2
CDR3 DNA: TGTGCCAGCAGTGCCCGGGGGGGCCCCTACAATGAGCAGTTCTTC
CDR3 protein: CASSARGGPYNEQFF

V gene: TRBV4-3
clone size: NA
J gene: TRBJ2-5
D gene: NA
CDR3 DNA: TGCGCCAGCAGCCAAGAAGAGACCCAGTACTTC
CDR3 protein: CASSQEETQYF

V gene: TRBV29-1
clone size: NA
J gene: TRBJ1-1
D gene: NA
CDR3 DNA: TGCAGCGTTGATGCAGATGGCACTGAAGCTTTCTTT
CDR3 protein: CSVDADGTEAFF

V gene: TRBV6-5
clone size: NA
J gene: TRBJ1-1
D gene: NA
CDR3 DNA: TGTGCCAGCAGTTACTCGGACAGCAACACTGAAGCTTTCTTT
CDR3 protein: CASSYSDSNTEAFF

V gene: TRBV7-2
clone size: NA
J gene: TRBJ2-2
D gene: TRBD1
CDR3 DNA: TGTGCCAGCAGACCTAGGACAGGGTCGATGACCGGGGAGCTGTTTTTT
CDR3 protein: CASRPRTGSMTGELFF

V gene: TRBV29-1
clone size: NA
J gene: TRBJ2-7
D gene: NA
CDR3 DNA: TGCAGCGTTGAAAAAAGGGGGGGCGAGCAGTACTTC
CDR3 protein: CSVEKRGGEQYF

V gene: TRBV19
clone size: few
J gene: TRBJ1-5
D gene: NA
CDR3 DNA: TGTGCCAGTAGTATTACTGATAGCAATCAGCCCCAGCATTTT
CDR3 protein: CASSITDSNQPQHF

V gene: TRBV29-1
clone size: few
J gene: TRBJ2-3
D gene: TRBD2
CDR3 DNA: TGCAGCGTTGTCCGGCTAGCGGGGGGAACAGATACGCAGTATTTT
CDR3 protein: CSVVRLAGGTDTQYF

V gene: TRBV28
clone size: NA
J gene: TRBJ1-5
D gene: NA
CDR3 DNA: TGTGCCAGCAGTTCGGAAATCAATCAGCCCCAGCATTTT
CDR3 protein: CASSSEINQPQHF

V gene: TRBV2
clone size: few
J gene: TRBJ2-2
D gene: NA
CDR3 DNA: TGTGCCAGCAACGGGGCAGGCACCGGGGAGCTGTTTTTT
CDR3 protein: CASNGAGTGELFF

V gene: TRBV4-1
clone size: NA
J gene: TRBJ2-2
D gene: NA
CDR3 DNA: TGCGCCAGCAGCCGGGACCCCAACACCGGGGAGCTGTTTTTT
CDR3 protein: CASSRDPNTGELFF

V gene: TRBV29-1
clone size: NA
J gene: TRBJ1-2
D gene: TRBD1
CDR3 DNA: TGCAGCGCCAGCCCTGGACAGGGGGACTATGGCTACACCTTC
CDR3 protein: CSASPGQGDYGYTF

V gene: TRBV29-1
clone size: NA
J gene: TRBJ2-7
D gene: NA
CDR3 DNA: TGCAGCGTTAAGGTGTCAATCTACGAGCAGTACTTC
CDR3 protein: CSVKVSIYEQYF

V gene: TRBV19
clone size: few
J gene: TRBJ1-1
D gene: NA
CDR3 DNA: TGTGCCAGTAGGGACATCAGGGGGAACACTGAAGCTTTCTTT
CDR3 protein: CASRDIRGNTEAFF

V gene: TRBV5-1
clone size: few
J gene: TRBJ2-1
D gene: TRBD1
CDR3 DNA: TGCGCCAGCAGCGCAGGACAGGGTTTGGATGAGCAGTTCTTC
CDR3 protein: CASSAGQGLDEQFF

V gene: TRBV19
clone size: few
J gene: TRBJ1-1
D gene: NA
CDR3 DNA: TGTGCCAGTAGTCAACAAGGAGGGCGCACTGAAGCTTTCTTT
CDR3 protein: CASSQQGGRTEAFF

V gene: TRBV19
clone size: few
J gene: TRBJ2-1
D gene: NA
CDR3 DNA: TGTGCCAGTAGTATAGGCAATGAGCAGTTCTTC
CDR3 protein: CASSIGNEQFF

V gene: TRBV29-1
clone size: few
J gene: TRBJ1-1
D gene: TRBD1
CDR3 DNA: TGCAGCGTTGATGGGACAGGTTCCATGAACACTGAAGCTTTCTTT
CDR3 protein: CSVDGTGSMNTEAFF

V gene: TRBV27
clone size: few
J gene: TRBJ1-2
D gene: TRBD1
CDR3 DNA: TGTGCCAGCACGACCCGGACAGGGCGAGCTAACTATGGCTACACCTTC
CDR3 protein: CASTTRTGRANYGYTF

V gene: TRBV7-2
clone size: NA
J gene: TRBJ1-2
D gene: TRBD1
CDR3 DNA: TGTGCCAGCAGCTTGACAGGGACTGGCTACACCTTC
CDR3 protein: CASSLTGTGYTF

V gene: TRBV4-3
clone size: NA
J gene: TRBJ1-6
D gene: NA
CDR3 DNA: TGCGCCAGCAGCCAAGGTCTCTCACCCCTCCACTTT
CDR3 protein: CASSQGLSPLHF

V gene: TRBV14
clone size: few
J gene: TRBJ2-5
D gene: NA
CDR3 DNA: TGTGCCAGCAGCCCCAGGAGGGGCGGAGAGACCCAGTACTTC
CDR3 protein: CASSPRRGGETQYF

V gene: TRBV2
clone size: NA
J gene: TRBJ1-1
D gene: NA
CDR3 DNA: TGTGCCAGCCGCGGTGAGCAGACAAAGAACACTGAAGCTTTCTTT
CDR3 protein: CASRGEQTKNTEAFF

V gene: TRBV10-3
clone size: NA
J gene: TRBJ1-2
D gene: NA
CDR3 DNA: TGTGCCATCAGTGACCCAGGGGAAGGCTACACCTTC
CDR3 protein: CAISDPGEGYTF

V gene: TRBV25-1
clone size: NA
J gene: TRBJ2-1
D gene: TRBD2
CDR3 DNA: TGTGCCGGTAGCGGGGGGGCCGGAAGCTCCTACAATGAGCAGTTCTTC
CDR3 protein: CAGSGGAGSSYNEQFF

V gene: TRBV29-1
clone size: once
J gene: TRBJ1-1
D gene: NA
CDR3 DNA: TGCAGCGTTTCCCTGGACACTTTCGAAGCTTTCTTT
CDR3 protein: CSVSLDTFEAFF

V gene: TRBV4-3
clone size: NA
J gene: TRBJ1-3
D gene: NA
CDR3 DNA: TGCGCCAGCAGCCAAGAACCCCGGGGAAACACCATATATTTT
CDR3 protein: CASSQEPRGNTIYF

V gene: TRBV6-1
clone size: NA
J gene: TRBJ1-1
D gene: NA
CDR3 DNA: TGTGCCAGCAGCCCCGGCCGGAACACTGAAGCTTTCTTT
CDR3 protein: CASSPGRNTEAFF

V gene: TRBV7-2
clone size: NA
J gene: TRBJ1-5
D gene: NA
CDR3 DNA: TGTGCCAGCAGCCAGGGGTATAGCAATCAGCCCCAGCATTTT
CDR3 protein: CASSQGYSNQPQHF

V gene: TRBV27
clone size: NA
J gene: TRBJ1-6
D gene: NA
CDR3 DNA: TGTGCCAGCAGCCAAGTTTATAATTCACCCCTCCACTTT
CDR3 protein: CASSQVYNSPLHF

V gene: TRBV29-1
clone size: once
J gene: TRBJ2-3
D gene: NA
CDR3 DNA: TGCAGCGTTGACGGGCCAGATACGCAGTATTTT
CDR3 protein: CSVDGPDTQYF

V gene: TRBV28
clone size: once
J gene: TRBJ1-1
D gene: NA
CDR3 DNA: TGTGCCAGCATTCCCATTTACGAAGCGAAGAAAGGCGGCACTGAAGCTTTCTTT
CDR3 protein: CASIPIYEAKKGGTEAFF

V gene: TRBV30
clone size: few
J gene: TRBJ1-1
D gene: NA
CDR3 DNA: TGTGCCTGGGGGCCCACTCAGATCGAAGCTTTCTTT
CDR3 protein: CAWGPTQIEAFF

V gene: TRBV29-1
clone size: few
J gene: TRBJ2-3
D gene: NA
CDR3 DNA: TGCAGCGTTGAAACAGGGACTGATACGCAGTATTTT
CDR3 protein: CSVETGTDTQYF

V gene: TRBV11-2
clone size: many
J gene: TRBJ1-2
D gene: NA
CDR3 DNA: TGTGCCAGCAGCTCGATAACAGGCCTCGGGGGCTACACCTTC
CDR3 protein: CASSSITGLGGYTF

V gene: TRBV6-5
clone size: NA
J gene: TRBJ2-3
D gene: NA
CDR3 DNA: TGTGCCAGCAAGTACTCAGGGAGCGCGGATACGCAGTATTTT
CDR3 protein: CASKYSGSADTQYF

V gene: TRBV30
clone size: NA
J gene: TRBJ2-7
D gene: NA
CDR3 DNA: TGTGCCTGGAGTGGAAAATTCGAGCAGTACTTC
CDR3 protein: CAWSGKFEQYF

V gene: TRBV5-1
clone size: few
J gene: TRBJ2-5
D gene: NA
CDR3 DNA: TGCGCCAGCAGCTTGGAGGATGAGGCGGAGACCCAGTACTTC
CDR3 protein: CASSLEDEAETQYF

V gene: TRBV6-5
clone size: NA
J gene: TRBJ2-1
D gene: NA
CDR3 DNA: TGTGCCAGCAGTTACTCTTCCCAAAGGTTCTTC
CDR3 protein: CASSYSSQRFF

V gene: TRBV18
clone size: NA
J gene: TRBJ2-4
D gene: NA
CDR3 DNA: TGTGCCAGCTCACCAAGGGGCTCGGCCAACATTCAGTACTTC
CDR3 protein: CASSPRGSANIQYF

V gene: TRBV29-1
clone size: NA
J gene: TRBJ1-4
D gene: NA
CDR3 DNA: TGCAGCGTCGCCGACCTGGGTACTAATGAAAAACTGTTTTTT
CDR3 protein: CSVADLGTNEKLFF

V gene: TRBV7-7
clone size: NA
J gene: TRBJ2-1
D gene: NA
CDR3 DNA: TGTGCCAGCAGCCCAGGACGTATCAATGAGCAGTTCTTC
CDR3 protein: CASSPGRINEQFF

V gene: TRBV28
clone size: NA
J gene: TRBJ1-6
D gene: NA
CDR3 DNA: TGTGCCAGCAGTTTATTGAAAAGGACAGATTTGGGTTCACCCCTCCACTTT
CDR3 protein: CASSLLKRTDLGSPLHF

V gene: TRBV29-1
clone size: few
J gene: TRBJ2-2
D gene: TRBD1
CDR3 DNA: TGCAGCGTGGAGAGACAGGGGATCGCCGGGGAGCTGTTTTTT
CDR3 protein: CSVERQGIAGELFF

V gene: TRBV15
clone size: NA
J gene: TRBJ1-2
D gene: TRBD1
CDR3 DNA: TGTGCCACCAAGGGAGAGGGGGCAGGCTATGGCTACACCTTC
CDR3 protein: CATKGEGAGYGYTF

V gene: TRBV9
clone size: NA
J gene: TRBJ1-1
D gene: TRBD1
CDR3 DNA: TGTGCCAGCAGCCCCGGACAGGGGGACACTGAAGCTTTCTTT
CDR3 protein: CASSPGQGDTEAFF

V gene: TRBV6-4
clone size: NA
J gene: TRBJ2-3
D gene: NA
CDR3 DNA: TGTGCCAGCAGTGTAGGAACAGGCCCGTTGGATACGCAGTATTTT
CDR3 protein: CASSVGTGPLDTQYF

V gene: TRBV5-1
clone size: few
J gene: TRBJ2-5
D gene: NA
CDR3 DNA: TGCGCCAGCAGACGGGACCTGCAAGAGACCCAGTACTTC
CDR3 protein: CASRRDLQETQYF

V gene: TRBV7-2
clone size: once
J gene: TRBJ2-5
D gene: NA
CDR3 DNA: TGTGCCAGCAGCCCCCATCGAGGGGCGGGTGAGACCCAGTACTTC
CDR3 protein: CASSPHRGAGETQYF

V gene: TRBV7-9
clone size: NA
J gene: TRBJ2-3
D gene: TRBD2
CDR3 DNA: TGTGCCAGCAGACCGGGGGGAACAGATACGCAGTATTTT
CDR3 protein: CASRPGGTDTQYF

V gene: TRBV5-6
clone size: NA
J gene: TRBJ2-5
D gene: NA
CDR3 DNA: TGTGCCAGCAGTTACAGGGTCGAGACCCAGTACTTC
CDR3 protein: CASSYRVETQYF

V gene: TRBV27
clone size: NA
J gene: TRBJ2-3
D gene: NA
CDR3 DNA: TGTGCCAGCAGTGCACGACAGCCCTTCACAGATACGCAGTATTTT
CDR3 protein: CASSARQPFTDTQYF

V gene: TRBV7-2
clone size: NA
J gene: TRBJ1-2
D gene: NA
CDR3 DNA: TGTGCCAGCAGCTTAGTCCTTGCTAACTATGGCTACACCTTC
CDR3 protein: CASSLVLANYGYTF

V gene: TRBV29-1
clone size: NA
J gene: TRBJ1-2
D gene: TRBD1
CDR3 DNA: TGCAGCGTTGAAGAGGCGACAGGGGCCCTCGGTTGGGGCTACACCTTC
CDR3 protein: CSVEEATGALGWGYTF

V gene: TRBV20-1
clone size: NA
J gene: TRBJ2-1
D gene: NA
CDR3 DNA: TGCAGTGCTCCCTGGATAGCTGAGCAGTTCTTC
CDR3 protein: CSAPWIAEQFF